This T cell receptor beta chain stems from a study of cytomegalovirus exposure and HLA in healthy donors. Study-wide points: Many donors shared some public TCRs, even though most TCR sequences were rare. Associated with HLA alleles at 0.05 false discovery rate in a later analysis were 17,000 or so TCR beta sequences. Per published accounts, TCR beta sequences correctly predicted the HLA-A and HLA-B alleles of most subjects.

Of note for this clone: The antigen remains unidentified.

In the PCR, 60 Vbeta and 13 Jbeta primers were used. Generated by immunoSEQ multiplex PCR, the TCRdb table keeps only in-frame clones and is missing some. The sample lists 100,000 to 150,000 clones; 81% were seen once. The V end was cut by 1 base, the J end by 0 bases, with 10 bases between. Per germline, CDR1 SGHDN and CDR2 FVKESK. This CDR3 region has 15 residues. The chain is built from TRBV14 and TRBJ2-7; maybe TRBD1 (6 bases). The sequence was collected from a young man in good health and CMV-seronegative. Sequences were obtained from PBMCs. DNA of the CDR3: TGTGCCAGCAGCCAAGGGGGGACATACTCCTACGAGCAGTACTTC. Translation: CASSQGGTYSYEQYF. The whole variable domain, remainder taken from reference TRBV14 and TRBJ2-7, is EAGVTQFPSHSVIEKGQTVTLRCDPISGHDNLYWYRRVMGKEIKFLLHFVKESKQDESGMPNNRFLAERTGGTYSTLKVQPAELEDSGVYFCASSQGGTYSYEQYFGPGTRLTVT.